The following is a T cell receptor beta chain sequence with its context. The antigen remains unidentified. These data come from a study of regulatory T cells in long-lasting Graves disease. Study as a whole: The criterion for persistent Graves' disease was over 5 years of antithyroid drugs with positive TSH receptor antibodies.

Construction of the TCR beta libraries employed iRepertoire HTBI primers in conjunction with Arm-PCR of CDR3 regions. TCRdb used MiXCR to reprocess the multiplex PCR reads, holding one entry per CDR3 protein. The table shows around 510,000 distinct CDR3 sequences, with around 21% occurring only once. The CDR3 has 13 amino acids. Germline V gene data show CDR1 as DFQATT and CDR2 as SNEGSKA (reference sequence). The V end lost 6 bases, the J end lost 5 bases, and 16 bases lay between the germline ends. General observations from the study: Preferential use of TRBV28, TRBJ1-2 and TRBJ2-5 was seen in persistent disease. Fewer public clonotypes were shared by new patients (about 940) than by persistent patients (approximately 2,700).

Time point here: persistent/refractory GD, antithyroid drugs over 5 years with positive TRAb. RNA extracted from PBMCs served as the sequencing template. This chain connects TRBV20-1 to TRBJ2-5, with D tentatively TRBD1 (6 bases). The sequence derives from a female donor with Graves disease. The input for sequencing was peripheral blood mononuclear cells (PBMCs), taken when the disease was refractory, from a patient treated with antithyroid drugs. CDR3 sequence: CSATPQGVETQYF. Here the CDR3 DNA reads TGCAGTGCCACGCCACAGGGAGTGGAGACCCAGTACTTC.